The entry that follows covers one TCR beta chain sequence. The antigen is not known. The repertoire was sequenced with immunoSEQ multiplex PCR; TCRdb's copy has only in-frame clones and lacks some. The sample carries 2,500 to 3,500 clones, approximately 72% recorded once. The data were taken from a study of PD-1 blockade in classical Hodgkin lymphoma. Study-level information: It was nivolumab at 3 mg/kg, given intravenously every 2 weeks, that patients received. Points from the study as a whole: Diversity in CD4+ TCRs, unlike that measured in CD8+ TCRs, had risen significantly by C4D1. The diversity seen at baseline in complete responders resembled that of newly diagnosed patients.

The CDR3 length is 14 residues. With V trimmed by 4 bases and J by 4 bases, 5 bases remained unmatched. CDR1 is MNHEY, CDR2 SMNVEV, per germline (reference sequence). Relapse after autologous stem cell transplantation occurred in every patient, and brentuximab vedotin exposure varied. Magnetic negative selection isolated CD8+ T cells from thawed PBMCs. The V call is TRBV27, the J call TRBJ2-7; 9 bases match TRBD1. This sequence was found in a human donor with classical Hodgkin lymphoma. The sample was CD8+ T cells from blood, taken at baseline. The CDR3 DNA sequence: TGTGCCAGCAGTTGGGTACAGGGGGCGTACGAGCAGTACTTC. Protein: CASSWVQGAYEQYF.